The present T cell receptor beta chain was sequenced within a study of T cell responses to AZD1222 COVID-19 vaccine. Germline V lookup: CDR1 MDHEN, CDR2 SYDVKM. The CDR3 has 11 residues. With 8 bases removed from V and 7 bases from J, the gap between germline ends came to 9 bases. Assay: immunoSEQ multiplex PCR; the TCRdb copy retains only in-frame clones and omits some. This sample has roughly 130,000 clones, with roughly 85% found just once. V usage is TRBV28 and J usage is TRBJ2-1; a weak D match, TRBD2 (5 bases). The clonotype was recovered from an adult in good health. Here the sequenced sample was peripheral blood, taken on day 0 of AZD1222 vaccination. The CDR3 loop reads CASWAGNEQFF. DNA of the CDR3: TGTGCCAGCTGGGCGGGTAATGAGCAGTTCTTC.